The next 8 T cell receptor beta chains were all read from a single sample in a study of blood T cells in healthy people across ages. Alongside a J-beta primer mix, a sample-barcoded 5' primer served in a second PCR lasting about 7 to 11 cycles. Each CDR3 protein gets one entry after TCRdb re-called the 5' RACE reads with MiXCR. The sample contains hundreds of thousands of distinct CDR3 sequences, about 45% of which appear only once. Sequencing was done on a sample of blood. The receptors come from a man at least 80 years old in good health.

CDR3 protein: CAIAAGNLNTEAFF. The DNA of the CDR3 is TGTGCCATCGCGGCGGGCAACTTGAACACTGAAGCTTTCTTT. The chain couples TRBV24-1 to TRBJ1-1; D is unresolved. Germline CDR1 KGHDR, CDR2 SFDVKD. Trimming shortened V by 11 bases and J by 0 bases, and 15 bases separated the two germline ends. The length of the CDR3 is 14 residues.

The chain employs TRBV28 and TRBJ2-4; D remains ambiguous. Germline-derived CDR1 and CDR2 are MDHEN and SYDVKM. V lost 3 bases to trimming and J lost 0 bases, with 9 bases between them. This CDR3 has 15 amino acids. The CDR3 bases are TGTGCCAGCAGTTTGGTAGGGCTAGCCAAAAACATTCAGTACTTC. Its protein product is CASSLVGLAKNIQYF. The full variable domain, its missing parts supplied by reference TRBV28 and TRBJ2-4, is DVKVTQSSRYLVKRTGEKVFLECVQDMDHENMFWYRQDPGLGLRLIYFSYDVKMKEKGDIPEGYSVSREKKERFSLILESASTNQTSMYLCASSLVGLAKNIQYFGAGTRLSVL.

This clonotype was seen a single time. The V call is TRBV29-1, the J call TRBJ1-2; perhaps TRBD1 as D (6 bases). With 4 bases removed from V and 6 bases from J, the gap between germline ends came to 12 bases. The germline CDR1 and CDR2 sequences are SQVTM and ANQGSEA. The CDR3 sequence is 12 residues long. The CDR3 DNA sequence: TGCAGCGTTGGGTTGGGGGCAGATGGCTACACCTTC. Its protein is CSVGLGADGYTF.

V and J are TRBV10-3 and TRBJ2-7; D gene ambiguous. Germline assignment: CDR1 ENHRY and CDR2 SYGVKD. V was cut by 2 bases and J by 0 bases, with 5 bases left in between. The CDR3 has 13 amino acids. The CDR3 spells CAISELGSYEQYF. The CDR3 coding sequence is TGTGCCATCAGTGAGCTAGGCTCCTACGAGCAGTACTTC.

The chain recombines TRBV24-1 with TRBJ2-1; TRBD2 matches at 16 bases. This CDR3 contains 17 residues. Per the germline V gene, CDR1 is KGHDR and CDR2 is SFDVKD. The trim removed 3 bases at V and 10 bases at J, leaving 8 bases unmatched. The CDR3 DNA sequence: TGTGCCACCAGTGATCTCGGGACTAGCGGGAGGGCCGGCGAGCAGTTCTTC. Translated, it gives CATSDLGTSGRAGEQFF.

The chain has TRBV10-3 and TRBJ2-1, with 11 bases fitting TRBD1. With V trimmed by 0 bases and J by 1 base, 11 bases remained unmatched. Germline V gives CDR1 ENHRY, CDR2 SYGVKD. The CDR3 loop spans 20 amino acids. The CDR3 nucleotides are TGTGCCATCAGTGAGTCCCTCGGGACAGGGGGTCGCTATTCCTACAATGAGCAGTTCTTC. Its translation: CAISESLGTGGRYSYNEQFF.

This clonotype was observed once. The CDR3 sequence: CAWSPPGAFF. CDR3 nucleotides: TGTGCCTGGAGTCCCCCGGGAGCTTTCTTT. The chain is built from TRBV30 and TRBJ1-1; D is uncertain. Trimming pared 2 bases from V and 10 bases from J, leaving 8 bases between. CDR1 and CDR2 (germline): GTSNPN, SVGIG (reference sequence). The CDR3 spans 10 residues.

The chain couples TRBV20-1 to TRBJ1-5; TRBD1 is a possible D gene (6 bases). This CDR3 comprises 15 residues. Per the germline V gene, CDR1 is DFQATT and CDR2 is SNEGSKA (reference sequence). Trimming took off 0 bases at V and 0 bases at J, with 9 bases between the two ends. Here the CDR3 DNA reads TGCAGTGCTAGAGAGCAGGGGCTTAGCAATCAGCCCCAGCATTTT. Residues: CSAREQGLSNQPQHF.